The 24 T cell receptor beta chains presented below share a single source sample, sequenced in a study of breast tumors, draining lymph nodes, adjacent tissues. Breast cancer patients provided tissue from their axillary draining lymph nodes. MiXCR, applied by TCRdb to the multiplex PCR reads, yields one record per CDR3 protein. The table records some 150,000 distinct CDR3 sequences, about 30% of them present only once. Sequenced input: axillary lymph node tissue. These receptor sequences come from a female donor with breast cancer. Some clones in this sample may be carry-over from other donors' samples.

This chain joins TRBV7-9 and TRBJ2-7, with a tentative D call TRBD1 (5 bases). There are 15 residues in the CDR3. CDR1 SEHNR and CDR2 FQNEAQ come from the germline V gene (reference sequence). Trimming took off 3 bases at V and 3 bases at J, with 15 bases between the two ends. CDR3 in amino acids: CASSLVMGQSYEQYF. The CDR3 DNA sequence: TGTGCCAGCAGCTTGGTAATGGGGCAGAGCTACGAGCAGTACTTC.

This clonotype has just a few counts. A much bigger clone sits one base away, suggesting this may be a read error. The V and J genes are TRBV6-1 and TRBJ1-2, with D unresolved. Trimming shortened V by 3 bases and J by 8 bases, and 13 bases separated the two germline ends. This CDR3 contains 13 residues. Germline-derived CDR1 and CDR2 are MNHNS and SASEGT. CDR3 region: CASSETAFPGYTF. CDR3 nucleotide sequence: TGTGCCAGCAGTGAGACGGCATTCCCCGGCTACACCTTC.

About this clonotype itself: A clone one base away is much larger, so this may be a read error. V usage is TRBV6-2 or TRBV6-3 and J usage is TRBJ1-5, with D uncertain. CDR1 and CDR2 (germline): MNHEY, SVGEGT. V lost 7 bases and J 3 bases, leaving 13 bases between the germline ends. The length of the CDR3 is 14 residues. CDR3 residues: CASNPWAPNQPQHF. In DNA form, the CDR3 reads TGTGCCAGCAACCCGTGGGCTCCCAATCAGCCCCAGCATTTT.

This clonotype was recorded at least ten times. The chain uses TRBV7-2 and TRBJ2-7; D ambiguous. Looked up from germline, CDR1 is SGHTA and CDR2 is FQGNSA. The CDR3 sequence is 15 residues long. The ends were cut back, 4 bases at V and 0 bases at J, with 13 bases in the middle. This CDR3 reads CASSSPRRSSYEQYF. CDR3 nucleotides: TGTGCCAGCAGCTCCCCCCGGCGCAGCTCCTACGAGCAGTACTTC.

This chain links TRBV7-2 with TRBJ2-4, with TRBD2 matching 11 bases. The CDR3 has 18 residues. Germline V gene data show CDR1 as SGHTA and CDR2 as FQGNSA. V dropped 5 bases and J dropped 6; count of bases not matched to a gene: 15. CDR3 sequence reads: CASSPQWGGLAGANIQYF. CDR3 nucleotides: TGTGCCAGCAGCCCCCAGTGGGGAGGACTAGCGGGCGCAAACATTCAGTACTTC.

This clonotype was found many times. The rearrangement uses TRBV3-2 and TRBJ2-3; no DNA check was done on the table's D call, TRBD2. TRBV3-2 is reported as a pseudogene. This CDR3 comprises 19 residues. This CDR3 reads CASSQDVRLAGASTDTQYF. The DNA for the CDR3 is TGTGCCAGCAGCCAAGATGTCAGGCTAGCGGGTGCTAGCACAGATACGCAGTATTTT.

Many counts were recorded for this clonotype. CDR3 residues: CASSVQGRGTQYF. CDR3 bases: TGTGCCAGCAGTGTACAGGGCAGAGGTACCCAGTACTTC. V gene TRBV28 combines with J gene TRBJ2-5; possibly TRBD1 for D (6 bases). Trimming removed 5 bases from V and 8 bases from J, with 15 bases in between. In germline, CDR1 is MDHEN, CDR2 SYDVKM. CDR3 size: 13 residues.

This clonotype was counted many times. The chain joins TRBV19 to TRBJ2-1; D unclear. Germline CDR1 and CDR2: LNHDA and SQIVND (reference sequence). The CDR3 extends over 17 amino acids. V gave up 4 bases and J gave up 0 bases, with 16 bases separating them. CDR3 sequence reads: CASSNLWTESSYNEQFF. CDR3 DNA sequence: TGTGCCAGTAGTAACCTGTGGACGGAAAGCTCCTACAATGAGCAGTTCTTC.

In the case of this clonotype: Because it lacks the conserved phenylalanine or tryptophan at the end, this CDR3 is likely a read error. The chain joins TRBV5-1 to TRBJ2-3, with a tentative D call TRBD2 (6 bases). The germline V gene encodes CDR1 SGHRS and CDR2 YFSETQ. There are 15 residues in the CDR3. For the CDR3, the DNA is TGCACCAGCAGCTTGGGGGGTTACCTCACAGATACGCAGTATCTT. It specifies CTSSLGGYLTDTQYL.

This clonotype was counted at least ten times. This chain links TRBV14 with TRBJ2-1; D ambiguous. Trimming took 1 base from V and 8 from J, leaving 9 bases between them. The V gene's germline CDR1 is SGHDN and CDR2 FVKESK. CDR3 size: 13 residues. CDR3 DNA sequence: TGTGCCAGCAGCCAAGGAGGTAGAGATGAGCAGTTCTTC. Its protein product is CASSQGGRDEQFF.

This clonotype was detected only a few times. A much larger clone lies one base from this, so it may be a read error. The CDR3 does not end in the conserved phenylalanine or tryptophan, so this is likely a read error. The genes are TRBV6-6 and TRBJ2-1; D gene uncertain. The CDR3 runs to 16 residues. Germline V CDR1 and CDR2: MNHNY, SVGAGI (reference sequence). Trimming took off 2 bases at V and 0 bases at J, with 11 bases between the two ends. In nucleotides, the CDR3 is TGTGCCAGCAGTTACCCAAGAACGCGCTCCTACAATGAGCAGTTCCTC. This gives the protein CASSYPRTRSYNEQFL.

The chain uses TRBV20-1 and TRBJ1-2; TRBD1 might be the D (5 bases). The germline V gene has CDR1 DFQATT and CDR2 SNEGSKA (reference sequence). The V end was cut by 3 bases, the J end by 11 bases, with 16 bases between. The CDR3 loop spans 12 amino acids. The CDR3 sequence: CSASGGRDGYTF. In DNA form, the CDR3 reads TGCAGTGCTAGTGGTGGAAGGGACGGGTACACCTTC.

Concerning this clonotype: Just one base apart from a much larger clone, this may be a read error. The chain links TRBV3-1 to TRBJ2-1, with 16 bases lining up with TRBD2. The trim removed 8 bases at V and 12 bases at J, leaving 19 bases unmatched. In germline, CDR1 is LGHDT, CDR2 YNNKEL (reference sequence). The CDR3 is made up of 18 amino acids. DNA for the CDR3: TGTGCCAGCCGTCCGATCGGGACTAGCGGGAGGGCCTCAGATGTGCAGTTCTTC. Its translation: CASRPIGTSGRASDVQFF.

This clonotype has ten or more counts. The V gene is TRBV13, the J gene TRBJ2-3, with D possibly matching TRBD2 (7 bases). V lost 5 bases, J lost 2 bases, and 14 bases lay in between. CDR1 and CDR2 from the germline V gene are PRHDT and FYEKMQ (reference sequence). CDR3 length: 15 residues. The CDR3 is CASSPPGGATDTQYF. CDR3 in DNA: TGTGCCAGCAGCCCCCCTGGGGGGGCCACAGATACGCAGTATTTT.

The chain carries TRBV5-6 and TRBJ2-7; 7 bases are shared with TRBD1. The CDR3 runs to 12 residues. In germline, CDR1 is SGHDT, CDR2 YYEEEE. With 4 bases clipped from V and 6 bases from J, the junction kept 4 bases outside the gene matches. In DNA form, the CDR3 reads TGTGCCAGCAGCCTGGACAGGTCCGAGCAGTACTTC. As protein: CASSLDRSEQYF.

Turning to this clonotype: At one end, the junction sequence differs from germline, possibly due to a read error. The chain has TRBV6-6 and TRBJ1-2; 10 bases line up with TRBD1. This CDR3 is 15 amino acids long. Germline CDR1 reads MNHNY; CDR2 reads SVGAGI (reference sequence). The CDR3 sequence: CASGYRDRGGYGYTF. The DNA of the CDR3 is TGTGCCAGCGGTTACCGGGACAGGGGAGGCTATGGCTACACCTTC.

This clonotype was recorded once. This chain uses TRBV28 with TRBJ1-4; D gene unclear. The V and J ends lost 10 bases and 3 bases respectively, with 18 bases between them. CDR1 and CDR2 (germline): MDHEN, SYDVKM. There are 15 residues in the CDR3. This chain's CDR3 is CANSSPGAPNEKLFF. The CDR3 DNA is TGTGCCAACAGCTCGCCGGGAGCTCCTAATGAAAAACTGTTTTTT.

With regard to this clonotype: The germline gene is not matched at one end of the junction; a read error may be the cause. J is TRBJ1-5 and V is TRBV30; 7 bases match TRBD1. The CDR3 totals 15 residues. Per germline, CDR1 GTSNPN and CDR2 SVGIG (reference sequence). CDR3 protein: CAWSRSTGRNRPQHF. For the CDR3, the DNA is TGTGCCTGGAGTCGATCGACAGGGAGGAATCGGCCCCAGCATTTT. Combining the CDR3 with reference TRBV30 and TRBJ1-5 gives the whole variable domain SQTIHQWPATLVQPVGSPLSLECTVEGTSNPNLYWYRQAAGRGLQLLFYSVGIGQISSEVPQNLSASRPQDRQFILSSKKLLLSDSGFYLCAWSRSTGRNRPQHFGDGTRLSIL.

This clonotype came up many times. The CDR3, as DNA: TGCGCCAGCAGCCAAGGGATCGGCGAGCACACCGGGGAGCTGTTTTTT. It specifies CASSQGIGEHTGELFF. J is TRBJ2-2 and V is TRBV4-3, with unresolved D. The CDR3 covers 16 residues. Germline V gene sequence: CDR1 LGHNA, CDR2 YSLEER. Trimming removed 1 base from V and 3 bases from J, with 12 bases in between.

This clonotype was seen repeatedly, ten times or more. This chain links TRBV7-3 with TRBJ2-5; 8 bases map to TRBD1. The germline CDR1 and CDR2 sequences are SGHTA and FQGTGA. Trimming cost V 5 bases and J 1 base; bases outside gene matches: 9. This CDR3 contains 16 residues. In DNA form, the CDR3 reads TGTGCCAGCAGCCGCAGGGGGCGCGGGCGCCAAGAGACCCAGTACTTC. Translation: CASSRRGRGRQETQYF.

The chain uses TRBV7-8 and TRBJ1-1; D gene uncertain. Germline V gene sequence: CDR1 SGHVS, CDR2 FQNEAQ. V was cut by 4 bases and J by 6 bases, with 6 bases left in between. This CDR3 spans 11 amino acids. The CDR3 here is CASSSFSEAFF. The CDR3 bases are TGTGCCAGCAGCTCTTTCTCTGAAGCTTTCTTT.

At least ten counts were recorded for this clonotype. The V call is TRBV20-1, the J call TRBJ2-7, with 9 bases fitting TRBD1. CDR1 and CDR2 from the germline V gene are DFQATT and SNEGSKA (reference sequence). V trimming: 3 bases; J trimming: 2 bases; junction bases outside the gene matches: 2. The CDR3 is 13 amino acids. CDR3 loop: CSARTGGPYEQYF. The CDR3, as DNA: TGCAGTGCTAGGACAGGGGGGCCCTACGAGCAGTACTTC.

This clonotype was detected many times. The rearrangement links TRBV20-1 to TRBJ2-1; D remains unclear. The V gene lost 1 base and the J gene lost 5 bases, with 15 bases spanning the gap. The CDR3 length is 15 residues. The germline V gene has CDR1 DFQATT and CDR2 SNEGSKA (reference sequence). The CDR3 sequence: CSARGRAHSHNEQFF. The CDR3 DNA follows: TGCAGTGCTAGAGGCCGGGCCCATAGCCACAATGAGCAGTTCTTC.

This clonotype was recorded a few times. The junction differs from germline at one of its ends, possibly a read error. The genes are TRBV29-1 and TRBJ2-2; TRBD2 might be the D (5 bases). The CDR3 has 13 amino acids. CDR1 and CDR2 from the germline V gene are SQVTM and ANQGSEA. In nucleotides, the CDR3 is TGTAGCGTTGAAGCACCGAGCACCGGGGAGCTGTTTTTT. It codes for CSVEAPSTGELFF.